A single sample is the source of the 20 T cell receptor beta chains below, sequenced in a study of blood T cell repertoires in COVID-19. TCRdb's copy holds only in-frame clones and misses some; the assay was immunoSEQ multiplex PCR. The table has about 250,000 clones, about 86% seen once. Sequencing used PBMCs or T cells enriched from blood (not recorded which). The receptors shown here come from a middle-aged man who had recovered from COVID-19.

The chain combines TRBV3-1 (or the pseudogene TRBV3-2) with TRBJ1-3; unclear D gene. From germline, CDR1 is LGHDT and CDR2 YNNKEL (reference sequence). This CDR3 comprises 15 residues. The V and J ends lost 1 base and 3 bases respectively, with 10 bases between them. The CDR3 is CASSQVLRLGNTIYF. The CDR3 DNA follows: TGTGCCAGCAGCCAAGTGTTGCGACTTGGAAACACCATATATTTT.

This sequence joins TRBV19 and TRBJ2-7; 8 bases line up with TRBD2. This CDR3 is 13 amino acids long. Germline CDR1 reads LNHDA; CDR2 reads SQIVND (reference sequence). V lost 6 bases and J lost 6; bases outside the gene matches: 7. CDR3 sequence reads: CASRSPTSGEQYF. CDR3 nucleotides: TGTGCCAGTAGATCCCCCACTAGCGGCGAGCAGTACTTC.

The chain couples TRBV11-1 to TRBJ2-7; D gene uncertain. Germline loops: CDR1 SGHAT, CDR2 FQDESV (reference sequence). The V and J ends lost 0 bases and 0 bases respectively, with 12 bases between them. CDR3 length: 16 residues. CDR3 DNA: TGTGCCAGCAGCTTAGCGCGCGGTAGTAACTCCTACGAGCAGTACTTC. Amino acid sequence: CASSLARGSNSYEQYF.

This chain uses TRBV7-9 with TRBJ1-2; tentative D call: TRBD1 (5 bases). V was pared by 0 bases and J by 5 bases, with 10 bases between. The CDR3 sequence is 14 residues long. CDR1 is SEHNR, CDR2 FQNEAQ, per germline (reference sequence). The CDR3 bases are TGTGCCAGCAGCTTAGCGTTGCAGGGATATGGCTACACCTTC. This gives the protein CASSLALQGYGYTF.

This chain connects TRBV10-3 to TRBJ1-6; D is perhaps TRBD1 (6 bases). Germline V gives CDR1 ENHRY, CDR2 SYGVKD. V was trimmed by 2 bases and J by 9 bases, leaving 11 bases between them. The CDR3 contains 14 residues. CDR3 residues: CAISENRATSPLHF. CDR3 nucleotides: TGTGCCATCAGTGAGAACAGGGCGACTTCACCCCTCCACTTT.

This clone has just one count. V usage is TRBV23-1 and J usage is TRBJ1-1; D is uncertain. TRBV23-1 is an ORF, and what it does is uncertain. V lost 2 bases and J 1 base, leaving 11 bases between the germline ends. The CDR3 is 15 residues long. The CDR3 protein is CASSQEEDSNTEAFF. CDR3 nucleotides: TGCGCCAGCAGTCAAGAAGAGGATTCGAACACTGAAGCTTTCTTT.

This chain links TRBV18 with TRBJ2-7; 12 nucleotides align to TRBD2. Germline CDR1 and CDR2: KGHSH and LQKENI. Unmatched junction bases numbered 14, after V lost 6 bases and J lost 5 bases. The CDR3 loop spans 17 amino acids. This CDR3 is CASSPGLAGLVGDEQYF. DNA for the CDR3: TGTGCCAGCTCTCCGGGACTAGCGGGTTTAGTAGGGGACGAGCAGTACTTC.

This chain uses TRBV6-5 with TRBJ1-2; tentative D call: TRBD1 (6 bases). This CDR3 contains 14 residues. Trimming removed 4 bases at V and 3 bases at J, with 12 bases between. Germline CDR1 is MNHEY and CDR2 is SVGAGI. As DNA, the CDR3 is TGTGCCAGCAGTTTCCCAGGGGCAGACTATGGCTACACCTTC. It encodes CASSFPGADYGYTF.

The rearrangement joins TRBV6-5 to TRBJ1-4; D is possibly TRBD1 (6 bases). V shed 2 bases and J shed 12 bases, with 22 bases lying between them. Germline values: CDR1 MNHEY, CDR2 SVGAGI. This CDR3 comprises 16 residues. This chain's CDR3 is CASSYGEGETRGELFF. CDR3 in DNA: TGTGCCAGCAGTTACGGCGAGGGGGAAACTCGCGGTGAACTGTTTTTT.

The chain is built from TRBV3-1 (or the pseudogene TRBV3-2) and TRBJ2-2; weak D call: TRBD2 (6 bases). Deletions cut 2 bases from V and 3 bases from J, with 13 bases between. The CDR3 runs to 16 residues. The germline V gene encodes CDR1 LGHDT and CDR2 YNNKEL (reference sequence). The CDR3 bases are TGTGCCAGCAGCCAAAAAACCGGACTATACACCGGGGAGCTGTTTTTT. It specifies CASSQKTGLYTGELFF.

J is TRBJ2-3 and V is TRBV5-5; 9 nucleotides agree with TRBD2. The J segment lost 1 base and the V segment lost 2 bases, leaving 11 bases of the junction unmatched. The CDR3 sequence is 18 residues long. Per the germline V gene, CDR1 is SGHKS and CDR2 is YYEKEE (reference sequence). This CDR3 is CASSFVAGGPVGTDTQYF. The CDR3 DNA reads as TGTGCCAGCAGCTTTGTCGCGGGAGGGCCGGTGGGCACAGATACGCAGTATTTT.

This clone was detected a few times. This chain links TRBV6-9 with TRBJ2-7; 12 bases match TRBD2. V dropped 8 bases and J dropped 4; count of bases not matched to a gene: 15. The germline gives CDR1 MNHGY, CDR2 SVAAGI. This CDR3 has 17 amino acids. The CDR3 loop is CASSRASGRAGSYEQYF. The CDR3, as DNA: TGTGCCAGCTCCAGGGCTAGCGGGAGGGCCGGTTCATACGAGCAGTACTTC.

The J gene is TRBJ2-1, the V gene TRBV5-6, with 7 nucleotides matching TRBD2. V trimming: 6 bases; J trimming: 11 bases; junction bases outside the gene matches: 8. The CDR3 runs to 12 residues. Germline values: CDR1 SGHDT, CDR2 YYEEEE. The CDR3 DNA reads as TGTGCCAGCAACGGACTAGGAGTAAAGCAGTTCTTC. Protein: CASNGLGVKQFF.

In this sample, this clone turned up once. The gene calls are TRBV6-5 and TRBJ2-5; 7 bases align to TRBD2. The germline gives CDR1 MNHEY, CDR2 SVGAGI. Unmatched junction bases numbered 8, after V lost 8 bases and J lost 2 bases. CDR3 length: 14 residues. CDR3 residues: CASERGRVQETQYF. For the CDR3, the DNA is TGTGCCAGCGAACGGGGGAGGGTTCAAGAGACCCAGTACTTC.

The genes are TRBV6-5 and TRBJ1-5, with D hard to call. Germline CDR1 MNHEY, CDR2 SVGAGI. The CDR3 extends over 13 amino acids. V was clipped by 5 bases and J by 4 bases, with 9 bases between them. This CDR3 is CASSRRGNQPQHF. The CDR3 DNA reads as TGTGCCAGCAGTCGACGCGGGAATCAGCCCCAGCATTTT.

The CDR3 loop reads CASSSLMRNTEAFF. In DNA, the CDR3 is TGTGCCAGCAGCTCCCTCATGCGAAACACTGAAGCTTTCTTT. The rearrangement uses TRBV11-2 and TRBJ1-1; no reliable D call. This CDR3 has 14 amino acids. Deletions cut 4 bases from V and 2 bases from J, with 11 bases between. Germline V gene sequence: CDR1 SGHAT, CDR2 FQNNGV.

This chain joins TRBV24-1 and TRBJ2-3; no reliable D call. Trimming shortened V by 7 bases and J by 4 bases, and 11 bases separated the two germline ends. The V gene's germline CDR1 is KGHDR and CDR2 SFDVKD. CDR3 size: 13 residues. CDR3 DNA: TGTGCCACCAGCCCCGAGACTTCAGATACGCAGTATTTT. Its protein is CATSPETSDTQYF.

This CDR3 is CASSPRDRGGYQPQHF. The CDR3 nucleotides are TGTGCCAGCAGCCCGCGGGACAGGGGTGGTTATCAGCCCCAGCATTTT. The J gene is TRBJ1-5, the V gene TRBV7-6, with 10 bases aligning to TRBD1. This CDR3 has 16 amino acids. The V gene end was trimmed by 5 bases and the J gene end by 5 bases; junction bases not matched to a gene: 9. Per germline, CDR1 SGHVS and CDR2 FNYEAQ. The entire variable domain, with the rest obtained from reference TRBV7-6 and TRBJ1-5, is as follows: GAGVSQSPRYKVTKRGQDVALRCDPISGHVSLYWYRQALGQGPEFLTYFNYEAQQDKSGLPNDRFSAERPEGSISTLTIQRTEQRDSAMYRCASSPRDRGGYQPQHFGDGTRLSIL.

The chain combines TRBV19 with TRBJ2-5; D is possibly TRBD2 (6 bases). CDR3 length: 17 residues. Trimming left V 0 bases short and J 5 bases short, with 19 bases between. Germline V gene sequence: CDR1 LNHDA, CDR2 SQIVND (reference sequence). The CDR3 loop is CASSIEGGNRPGETQYF. The CDR3 DNA follows: TGTGCCAGTAGTATAGAGGGCGGGAACCGCCCGGGGGAGACCCAGTACTTC.

CDR3 sequence (DNA): TGTGCCAGTAGTATTCTCGGTCGCCCAAGCACAGATACGCAGTATTTT. This sequence encodes CASSILGRPSTDTQYF. This sequence joins TRBV19 and TRBJ2-3, with D unclear. The length of the CDR3 is 16 residues. The germline CDR1 and CDR2 sequences are LNHDA and SQIVND (reference sequence). The ends were cut back, 3 bases at V and 0 bases at J, with 13 bases in the middle.